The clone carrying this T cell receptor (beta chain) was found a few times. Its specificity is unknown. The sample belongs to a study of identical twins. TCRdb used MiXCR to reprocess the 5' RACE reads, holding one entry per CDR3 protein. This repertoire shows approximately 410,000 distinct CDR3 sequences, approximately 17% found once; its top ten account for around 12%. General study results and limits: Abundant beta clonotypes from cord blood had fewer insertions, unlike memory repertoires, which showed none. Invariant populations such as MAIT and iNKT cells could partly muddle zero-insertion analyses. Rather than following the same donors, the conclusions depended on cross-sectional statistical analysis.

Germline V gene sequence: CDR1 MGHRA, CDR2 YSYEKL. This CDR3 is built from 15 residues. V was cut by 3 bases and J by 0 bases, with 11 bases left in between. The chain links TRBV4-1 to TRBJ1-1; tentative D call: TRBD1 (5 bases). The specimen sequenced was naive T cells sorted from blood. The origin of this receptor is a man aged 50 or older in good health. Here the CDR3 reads CASSQSQGLNTEAFF. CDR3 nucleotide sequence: TGCGCCAGCAGCCAGTCCCAGGGCTTGAACACTGAAGCTTTCTTT.